One sample yielded the 16 T cell receptor beta chains listed below, sequenced in a study of blood T cell repertoires in COVID-19. Measured with immunoSEQ multiplex PCR; TCRdb has only the in-frame clones, and not every one. The data contain about 82,000 clones, roughly 91% of them singletons. Sequencing used PBMCs or T cells enriched from blood (not recorded which). These receptors originate from a woman aged 45-60 years with acute COVID-19.

This chain connects TRBV11-2 to TRBJ2-2; tentative D call: TRBD2 (6 bases). The CDR3 is 15 residues long. V was trimmed by 5 bases and J by 2 bases, leaving 12 bases between them. Germline V gene data show CDR1 as SGHAT and CDR2 as FQNNGV. DNA for the CDR3: TGTGCCAGCAGCCCAACGGGACTTAACACCGGGGAGCTGTTTTTT. This translates into CASSPTGLNTGELFF.

The chain has TRBV28 and TRBJ1-5, with 8 bases identical to TRBD1. J gave up 6 bases and V 3 bases, and 7 bases lay outside the gene matches. CDR3 length: 15 amino acids. Per germline, CDR1 MDHEN and CDR2 SYDVKM. The DNA of the CDR3 is TGTGCCAGCAGTTTTTCACAGGGGGGAAGTCAGCCCCAGCATTTT. It encodes CASSFSQGGSQPQHF.

The J gene is TRBJ1-6, the V gene TRBV2; D may be TRBD1 (6 bases). The ends were cut back, 6 bases at V and 0 bases at J, with 12 bases in the middle. Germline CDR1 and CDR2: SNHLY and FYNNEI. The CDR3 sequence is 16 residues long. Written as DNA, the CDR3 is TGTGCCAGCAGGGCCGACAGGAGCTCCTATAATTCACCCCTCCACTTT. Its protein product is CASRADRSSYNSPLHF.

This clone was detected only a few times. V and J are TRBV18 and TRBJ2-2; tentative D call: TRBD2 (7 bases). Trimming pared 6 bases from V and 9 bases from J, leaving 14 bases between. The CDR3 totals 13 residues. From germline, CDR1 is KGHSH and CDR2 LQKENI. For the CDR3, the DNA is TGTGCCAGCTCCCACCGGGGGGACAGGGAGCTGTTTTTT. Protein: CASSHRGDRELFF.

This sequence joins TRBV5-5 and TRBJ2-7; D may be TRBD2 (5 bases). The ends were cut back, 4 bases at V and 7 bases at J, with 15 bases in the middle. The germline V gene has CDR1 SGHKS and CDR2 YYEKEE (reference sequence). The CDR3 has 13 amino acids. CDR3 residues: CASSQDLLREQYF. The CDR3 DNA reads TGTGCCAGCAGCCAGGACTTGCTGCGGGAGCAGTACTTC.

This chain links TRBV10-2 with TRBJ2-2, with 14 bases matching TRBD2. The germline gives CDR1 WSHSY, CDR2 SAAADI. The CDR3 has 15 amino acids. The junction had 1 base not matched to a gene; V was cut back by 6 bases and J by 4 bases. The CDR3 DNA sequence: TGCGCCAGCAGGGGACTAGCGGGAGTCACCGGGGAGCTGTTTTTT. It translates to CASRGLAGVTGELFF.

This chain links TRBV7-2 with TRBJ2-5; 7 bases match TRBD1. This CDR3 contains 16 residues. V shed 0 bases, J shed 1 base, and the junction held 5 bases outside the gene matches. Per germline, CDR1 SGHTA and CDR2 FQGNSA. CDR3 in DNA: TGTGCCAGCAGCTTAGCCCCAGGGGGATTCCAAGAGACCCAGTACTTC. Translating gives CASSLAPGGFQETQYF.

The chain combines TRBV18 with TRBJ1-5; 11 bases line up with TRBD1. With 5 bases clipped from V and 4 bases from J, the junction kept 7 bases outside the gene matches. The CDR3 loop spans 16 amino acids. The germline V gene has CDR1 KGHSH and CDR2 LQKENI. In DNA form, the CDR3 reads TGTGCCAGCTCATCAGGACAGGGGGCATTTAATCAGCCCCAGCATTTT. It specifies CASSSGQGAFNQPQHF.

This chain connects TRBV11-2 to TRBJ2-5; TRBD1 aligns across 11 bases. The CDR3 runs 15 residues. The junction had 10 bases not matched to a gene; V was cut back by 8 bases and J by 5 bases. Germline loops: CDR1 SGHAT, CDR2 FQNNGV. As DNA, the CDR3 is TGTGCCAGCCGCCGGACAGGGGGCGTTTGGGAGACCCAGTACTTC. Protein: CASRRTGGVWETQYF.

The DNA for the CDR3 is TGTGCCACCAGAAATGACAGGGAGTATGGCTACACCTTC. Translated: CATRNDREYGYTF. The V call is TRBV24-1, the J call TRBJ1-2, with TRBD1 matching 7 bases. The CDR3 loop spans 13 amino acids. CDR1 is KGHDR and CDR2 is SFDVKD in the germline V gene. The ends lost 7 bases at V and 5 bases at J; junction bases unmatched: 6.

The gene calls are TRBV5-8 and TRBJ1-1; possible D gene TRBD1, 6 bases. The ends were cut back, 0 bases at V and 1 base at J, with 7 bases in the middle. There are 14 residues in the CDR3. In germline, CDR1 is SGHTS, CDR2 YDEGEE. CDR3 sequence reads: CASSLGGGNTEAFF. In DNA, the CDR3 is TGTGCCAGCAGCTTGGGAGGGGGGAACACTGAAGCTTTCTTT.

This chain links TRBV28 with TRBJ1-2; the match to TRBD1 covers 12 bases. Germline lookup yields CDR1 MDHEN and CDR2 SYDVKM. This CDR3 region has 14 residues. After removal of 10 bases from V and 4 bases from J, the junction contained 7 bases not matched to a gene. CDR3 sequence reads: CAIPRDRGLYGYTF. CDR3 DNA sequence: TGTGCCATCCCCCGGGACAGGGGGCTCTATGGCTACACCTTC.

The rearrangement joins TRBV7-6 to TRBJ1-5; no clear D gene. Germline loops: CDR1 SGHVS, CDR2 FNYEAQ. V was shortened by 0 bases and J by 3 bases, with 3 bases between the two germline ends. This CDR3 spans 13 amino acids. The CDR3 DNA reads TGTGCCAGCAGCTTAGCCCTCAATCAGCCCCAGCATTTT. Translation gives CASSLALNQPQHF.

The V gene is TRBV25-1, the J gene TRBJ1-2; 7 bases are a match to TRBD1. With V trimmed by 5 bases and J by 6 bases, 9 bases remained unmatched. This CDR3 comprises 14 residues. Germline values: CDR1 MGHDK, CDR2 SYGVNS. The CDR3 sequence is CASSPFRGDDGYTF. In DNA form, the CDR3 reads TGTGCCAGCAGTCCCTTCAGGGGGGATGATGGCTACACCTTC.

This clone was recorded only once. This chain joins TRBV4-3 and TRBJ1-2; a weak D match, TRBD1 (5 bases). This CDR3 is 17 amino acids long. Germline loops: CDR1 LGHNA, CDR2 YSLEER. V gave up 0 bases and J gave up 2 bases, with 16 bases separating them. In DNA, the CDR3 is TGCGCCAGCAGCCAAGATACAGTCATGGGGCAAAACTATGGCTACACCTTC. It codes for CASSQDTVMGQNYGYTF.

The CDR3 bases are TGCGCCAGCAGCCAATCCGAGAGCTCCTACGAGCAGTACTTC. This codes for CASSQSESSYEQYF. V is TRBV4-1 and J is TRBJ2-7; D is unresolved. Germline V gene lookup returns CDR1 MGHRA and CDR2 YSYEKL. The germline V and J ends were trimmed by 2 bases and 0 bases, with 8 bases remaining between them. The CDR3 extends over 14 amino acids.